This TCR beta chain was captured by sequencing in a study of cytomegalovirus exposure and HLA in healthy donors. Germline V gives CDR1 SGHAT, CDR2 FQNNGV. Trimming shortened V by 3 bases and J by 4 bases, and 18 bases separated the two germline ends. This CDR3 is 16 amino acids long. A multiplex PCR was run with 60 Vbeta primers and 13 Jbeta primers. Using immunoSEQ multiplex PCR, the repertoire was profiled, and TCRdb retains in-frame clones only, with some absent. The sample lists tens of thousands of clones; roughly 77% were seen once. This chain connects TRBV11-2 to TRBJ1-1; D unresolved. Sequenced input: PBMCs. The TCR was taken from a man aged 40-49 years in good health and CMV-seronegative. Here the CDR3 reads CASSFRLSGGSTEAFF. The CDR3 coding sequence is TGTGCCAGCAGCTTCAGATTATCGGGTGGGAGCACTGAAGCTTTCTTT.